The T cell receptor (beta chain) described here comes from a study of shared clonotypes between healthy human individuals. Looking at the study overall: Each donor had three CD4 naive, three CD4 memory, two CD8 naive and one CD8 memory plate. Points from the study as a whole: Generation of non-shared clonotypes was less probable than generation of clonotypes shared by all four donors. Among donors, clonotype sharing was expected to be affected by sequencing depth.

The CDR3 is 18 amino acids. Germline trimming cut 2 bases from V and 8 bases from J; bases unmatched to any gene: 12. Germline CDR1 is MDHEN and CDR2 is SYDVKM. This clone was counted ten times or more. Its antigen is undetermined. Clones were sequenced by immunoSEQ multiplex PCR, and TCRdb holds only the in-frame ones, with some missing. The sample carries around 200,000 clones, around 63% recorded once. What was sequenced was memory CD4+ T cells sorted from blood. The subset denotes: CD45RA-negative fraction. The chain is built from TRBV28 and TRBJ1-4; TRBD1 matches 12 bases. The source of this sequence is a man aged 30 to 39 in good health. CDR3 in DNA: TGTGCCAGCAGTTTACTGGAGGGGACAGGGGGCGCATGGGAAAAACTGTTTTTT. Encoded protein: CASSLLEGTGGAWEKLFF.